This is a list of T cell receptor beta chains from one sample in a study of T cells in Graves' hyperthyroidism and ophthalmopathy. TCRdb re-called the multiplex PCR reads with MiXCR, one entry per CDR3 protein. The sample records more than 350,000 distinct CDR3 sequences, roughly 14% being singletons. The sequenced material came from blood. These receptors were collected from a young woman with Graves' ophthalmopathy. CDR3s include the opening cysteine and the closing phenylalanine or tryptophan. D genes are given only for firm matches. Some rows have no size entry. The others give once, few or many, or a class for an expanded clone.

v_gene	d_gene	j_gene	abundance	CDR3aa	CDR3nt
TRBV2	NA	TRBJ2-5	many	CASSVGKETQYF	TGTGCCAGCAGTGTGGGAAAAGAGACCCAGTACTTC
TRBV6-1	NA	TRBJ2-7	many	CASSERGGSTYEQYF	TGTGCCAGCAGTGAAAGGGGGGGTAGCACCTACGAGCAGTACTTC
TRBV30	NA	TRBJ2-7	many	CAWLPPGQGSYEQYF	TGTGCCTGGCTTCCCCCGGGACAAGGATCCTACGAGCAGTACTTC
TRBV28	TRBD1	TRBJ1-1	many	CASRTGGFTEAFF	TGTGCCAGCAGGACAGGGGGATTCACTGAAGCTTTCTTT
TRBV4-1	NA	TRBJ1-5	NA	CASSPQTSPGPQHF	TGCGCCAGCAGCCCACAGACCAGCCCTGGGCCCCAGCATTTT
TRBV4-1	NA	TRBJ2-1	many	CASSQEAELNEQFF	TGCGCCAGCAGCCAAGAGGCCGAGTTGAATGAGCAGTTCTTC
TRBV5-1	NA	TRBJ2-3	NA	CASRQGRSGTDTQYF	TGCGCCAGCCGCCAGGGGCGGAGCGGCACAGATACGCAGTATTTT
TRBV18	NA	TRBJ2-2	many	CASSPPAGPNTGELFF	TGTGCCAGCTCACCACCGGCAGGGCCGAACACCGGGGAGCTGTTTTTT
TRBV5-5	NA	TRBJ1-1	NA	CASSQGDMNAEAFF	TGTGCCAGCAGCCAAGGGGATATGAACGCTGAAGCTTTCTTT
TRBV7-9	NA	TRBJ2-3	many	CASSSDYGDTQYF	TGTGCCAGCAGCTCCGACTACGGGGATACGCAGTATTTT
TRBV27	NA	TRBJ1-1	many	CASSQGTANTEAFF	TGTGCCAGCAGTCAGGGGACGGCGAACACTGAAGCTTTCTTT
TRBV20-1	NA	TRBJ1-1	many	CSAKEGGPNTEAFF	TGCAGTGCTAAGGAGGGCGGCCCAAACACTGAAGCTTTCTTT
TRBV9	NA	TRBJ1-2	NA	CASKRGAPGPNYGYTF	TGTGCCAGCAAGCGGGGGGCGCCGGGGCCCAACTATGGCTACACCTTC
TRBV6-1	NA	TRBJ2-6	many	CASSHQGSGANVLTF	TGTGCCAGCAGTCATCAGGGATCTGGGGCCAACGTCCTGACTTTC
TRBV2	TRBD1	TRBJ1-5	many	CASRPPGRDRINSNQPQHF	TGTGCCAGCAGACCTCCTGGCCGGGACAGGATTAATAGCAATCAGCCCCAGCATTTT
TRBV6-1	NA	TRBJ1-6	many	CASSEKGRRPPLHF	TGTGCCAGCAGTGAAAAGGGCCGTCGACCACCCCTCCACTTT
TRBV28	NA	TRBJ1-1	many	CASSSQGNREAFF	TGTGCCAGCAGTTCGCAGGGTAACCGAGAAGCTTTCTTT
TRBV7-9	TRBD2	TRBJ2-5	NA	CASSLEVAGSATQYF	TGTGCCAGCAGCTTAGAGGTAGCGGGGTCGGCGACCCAGTACTTC
TRBV30	NA	TRBJ1-1	many	CAWSVKNTEAFF	TGTGCCTGGAGTGTGAAAAACACTGAAGCTTTCTTT
TRBV7-9	NA	TRBJ2-2	few	CASTEGWPPISVELFF	TGTGCCAGCACCGAGGGCTGGCCTCCGATCAGTGTGGAGCTGTTTTTT
TRBV24-1	NA	TRBJ2-2	many	CATSDWRAGGRPGELFF	TGTGCCACCAGTGATTGGAGGGCTGGGGGGCGTCCCGGGGAGCTGTTTTTT
TRBV27	NA	TRBJ2-4	many	CASSSGTAPSGQYF	TGTGCCAGCAGTTCCGGGACTGCCCCCTCGGGTCAGTACTTC
TRBV28	TRBD1	TRBJ1-5	many	CASRNRGIGNQPQHF	TGTGCCAGCAGAAACAGGGGGATTGGCAATCAGCCCCAGCATTTT
TRBV4-1	NA	TRBJ2-2	many	CASSWTEYGELFF	TGCGCCAGCAGCTGGACAGAATACGGGGAGCTGTTTTTT